This passage covers 9 T cell receptor beta chains from one sample sequenced in a study of blood T cells in healthy people across ages. Together with a sample-barcoded 5' primer, a J-beta primer mix was included in a second PCR lasting about 7 to 11 cycles. MiXCR was run by TCRdb on the 5' RACE reads, yielding one entry per CDR3 protein. The sample lists some 1,000,000 distinct CDR3 sequences; approximately 25% were seen once. The data also belong to a second study, concerning T cells of mothers and their children.

Input material: blood. The receptors were sampled from a girl aged 2 to 9 in good health.

The chain links TRBV6-5 to TRBJ2-7; D assignment may be TRBD1 or TRBD2 (5 bases each). The CDR3 is 13 amino acids. The V gene lost 6 bases and the J gene lost 3 bases, with 12 bases spanning the gap. CDR1 and CDR2 from the germline V gene are MNHEY and SVGAGI. The CDR3 DNA follows: TGTGCCAGCAGGCCCCGAGGGGTCTACGAGCAGTACTTC. It translates to CASRPRGVYEQYF.

This chain uses TRBV29-1 with TRBJ2-5; 12 bases agree with TRBD2. In germline, CDR1 is SQVTM, CDR2 ANQGSEA. The CDR3 loop spans 13 amino acids. V lost 7 bases and J lost 4; bases outside the gene matches: 4. The CDR3 region has the DNA TGCAGCGGATGGACTAGCGGGACAGAGACCCAGTACTTC. It is translated as CSGWTSGTETQYF.

The chain joins TRBV28 to TRBJ2-7; 7 bases align to TRBD2. The CDR3 extends over 16 amino acids. Trimming at V came to 8 bases and at J to 5 bases, leaving 18 bases not matched to a gene. CDR1 is MDHEN, CDR2 SYDVKM, per germline. The CDR3 DNA follows: TGTGCCAGCGACCATTACTCGGGGGGAGTAAGCCACGAGCAGTACTTC. Its translation is CASDHYSGGVSHEQYF.

This clonotype was picked up a small number of times. The V gene is TRBV9, the J gene TRBJ2-2; D is unclear. Trimming took off 0 bases at V and 6 bases at J, with 6 bases between the two ends. The CDR3 contains 13 residues. Germline V gives CDR1 SGDLS, CDR2 YYNGEE. The CDR3 protein is CASSVVQAGELFF. The CDR3 DNA follows: TGTGCCAGCAGCGTAGTGCAGGCCGGGGAGCTGTTTTTT.

V and J are TRBV12-3 or TRBV12-4 and TRBJ1-6; TRBD1 might be the D (5 bases). The CDR3 consists of 15 residues. Trimming cost V 3 bases and J 10 bases, with 16 bases left between them. Here the CDR3 reads CASSLGQGVRSPLHF. The CDR3 DNA reads as TGTGCCAGCAGTTTGGGTCAGGGCGTAAGATCACCCCTCCACTTT.

There are a few counts of this clonotype. The chain carries TRBV7-3 and TRBJ1-1; no definite D call. CDR1 is SGHTA and CDR2 is FQGTGA in the germline V gene. This CDR3 has 16 residues. Trimming took off 5 bases at V and 0 bases at J, with 16 bases between the two ends. The CDR3 protein is CASSPSLVGVNTEAFF. The CDR3 DNA is TGTGCCAGCAGCCCTAGCCTAGTCGGGGTGAACACTGAAGCTTTCTTT.

This sequence joins TRBV4-2 and TRBJ1-1; no clear D. Looked up from germline, CDR1 is LGHNA and CDR2 is YNFKEQ. V was cut by 8 bases and J by 1 base, with 11 bases left in between. This CDR3 spans 13 amino acids. DNA for the CDR3: TGTGCCAGCCTAGACATCCCGAACACTGAAGCTTTCTTT. Translated, it gives CASLDIPNTEAFF.

This chain connects TRBV5-1 to TRBJ2-2; 10 bases fit TRBD1. The germline gives CDR1 SGHRS, CDR2 YFSETQ. The CDR3 length is 15 residues. V shed 4 bases and J 6 bases; nucleotides not matched to a gene: 6. In DNA, the CDR3 is TGCGCCAGCAGCCCCCGGGACAGGGGCGCCGGGGAGCTGTTTTTT. Translation: CASSPRDRGAGELFF.

The V gene is TRBV3-1, the J gene TRBJ2-5, with 7 bases matching TRBD2. Gene TRBJ2-7 matches the end of the DNA better, so the J call may be wrong. Germline V CDR1 and CDR2: LGHDT, YNNKEL (reference sequence). The CDR3 is made up of 15 amino acids. The CDR3 DNA reads as TGTGCCAGCAGCCAAGCCACCGGGAGGATTTTCGAGCAGTACTTC. Amino acid sequence: CASSQATGRIFEQYF.